This TCR gamma chain was recovered during a study of gamma delta lymphoproliferative disorders and STAT genes (dated by TCRdb to between 2018 and 2020). At the level of the whole study: Gamma-chain libraries were prepared from at least 50 ng of genomic DNA using the LymphoTrack Dx TCRG Assay. To confirm the results, all delta-chain samples and a couple of gamma-chain samples were sequenced a second time. Since no corresponding Invivoscribe delta assay was available, delta-chain libraries were prepared following the standard operating procedure of the EuroClonality-NGS working group. Within a larger immunophenotypic and STAT-mutation study, TCR gamma and delta CDR3 repertoires were profiled by deep sequencing in Tgammadelta lymphoproliferative disease patients and healthy controls. Overall study results and their limits: Almost every major gamma and delta clonotype found in patients was public, meaning shared with at least one healthy donor, with just a couple of gamma clonotypes being private to disease. When whole repertoires were clustered, gamma repertoires from patients grouped apart from those of healthy controls, but delta repertoires did not separate between the groups. Control T cells likely spanned varied maturation stages, while leukemic cells were skewed toward terminal effectors, potentially limiting patient-control comparisons. The authors pointed out that NGS specificity may be lower at low frequencies, so whether leukemic clones are public or private needs to be confirmed.

Trimmed from V: 2 bases; trimmed from J: 12 bases; junction bases lacking a gene match: 7. Per the germline V gene, VENAVY is the CDR1 and YDSYNSRV is the CDR2. Its CDR3 holds 11 amino acids, cysteine through phenylalanine. Only the CDR3 DNA stays, 33 bases, in frame from base 1. Genomic DNA from peripheral blood mononuclear cells isolated from patients and controls was used for TCR sequencing. The control group consisted of roughly 23 healthy adult blood donors (median age roughly 67 years; approximately twelve males and approximately eleven females) who were matched to the patients for age and sex. In both library methods, multiplex PCR was carried out with primers targeting conserved V and J regions of the TCR genes. Purified and pooled amplicons were sequenced on an Illumina MiSeq platform. In the source study's methods: V(D)J alignment, clonotype assembly and translation were performed with MiXCR, whereas functionality assessment and CDR3 repertoire analyses were performed with VDJtools. CDR3 followed the IMGT definition, and analyses included only productive sequences that used functional genes, leaving out ORF genes and pseudogenes. Identical amino acid CDR3s of major clonotypes (frequency >=5%) were searched for across all patients and controls using a custom Python script. A one-sided non-parametric Wilcoxon test was used to compare clonotype frequencies between patients and controls. With CATT, TCRdb called clones again from the public reads; duplicate DNA rows were later joined. The V and J calls were not made by the authors but by TCRdb's processing. Recorded for this sample are over a thousand gamma-chain clones; approximately 11% of them occurred a single time. The top ten constitute less than 20% of the sample.

Within its sample, this clone is medium-sized (0.01 to 0.1%). The clone's antigen remains unknown. No much larger clone is present one base from it, and per-base qualities are unavailable. The rearranged segments are TRGV8 and TRGJ1 or TRGJ2. TCRdb offers no J gene call, so here the DNA was matched to germline to obtain one. This TCR came from a human donor in good health. What was sequenced was blood. The DNA sequence is TGTGCCACCTGGGATAATGTGTGGAAACTCTTT. This sequence encodes CATWDNVWKLF.